These 30 T cell receptor beta chains came from one sample sequenced in a study of STAT3 mutations in large granular lymphocyte leukemia. The repertoire was sequenced with immunoSEQ multiplex PCR; TCRdb's copy has only in-frame clones and lacks some. The sample yields more than 1,500 clones, 55% to 70% seen once. Antigens for these TCRs are unknown. Study results and caveats: Every T-cell large granular lymphocyte leukemia patient had at least one immunodominant TCR beta clonotype.

The sample consisted of peripheral blood mononuclear cells. The receptors derive from a woman in her seventies with T-cell large granular lymphocyte leukemia. Some clones in this sample may be carry-over from other donors' samples.

By sample fraction, this clone is medium-sized (0.01 to 0.1%). The rearrangement links TRBV7-9 to TRBJ2-7, with 10 bases that match TRBD2. The trim removed 6 bases at V and 5 bases at J, leaving 4 bases unmatched. CDR3 size: 13 residues. Germline V CDR1 and CDR2: SEHNR, FQNEAQ (reference sequence). DNA of the CDR3: TGTGCCAGCAGGGCTAGCGGGAGCGACGAGCAGTACTTC. Translated, it gives CASRASGSDEQYF.

This chain links TRBV29-1 with TRBJ2-1, with D possibly being TRBD2 (5 bases). The CDR3 has 13 amino acids. V lost 4 bases, J lost 0 bases, and 7 bases lay in between. Germline assignment: CDR1 SQVTM and CDR2 ANQGSEA. The CDR3 region has the DNA TGCAGCGTTGGGAGGAGCTCCTACAATGAGCAGTTCTTC. It translates to CSVGRSSYNEQFF.

The chain has TRBV28 and TRBJ1-3; no reliable D call. This CDR3 region has 13 residues. Trimming cost V 0 bases and J 8 bases, with 8 bases left between them. Germline V gene sequence: CDR1 MDHEN, CDR2 SYDVKM. The chain's CDR3 is CASSLWAGDTIYF. In DNA, the CDR3 is TGTGCCAGCAGTTTATGGGCTGGGGACACCATATATTTT.

This chain uses TRBV10-3 with TRBJ2-1; the match to TRBD2 covers 10 bases. Germline assignment: CDR1 ENHRY and CDR2 SYGVKD. Unmatched junction bases numbered 8, after V lost 4 bases and J lost 2 bases. CDR3 length: 17 amino acids. CDR3: CAISVLAGVPAYNEQFF. Here the CDR3 DNA reads TGTGCCATCAGTGTTCTAGCGGGAGTACCCGCCTACAATGAGCAGTTCTTC.

The V call is TRBV5-4, the J call TRBJ2-7, with TRBD2 matching 10 bases. After removal of 4 bases from V and 4 bases from J, the junction contained 2 bases not matched to a gene. Germline V gene sequence: CDR1 SGHNT, CDR2 YYREEE (reference sequence). The CDR3 has 13 residues. The CDR3 DNA sequence: TGTGCCAGCAGCAAACTAGCGGGGTACGAGCAGTACTTC. Protein: CASSKLAGYEQYF. Full variable domain (outside the CDR3, taken from reference TRBV5-4 and TRBJ2-7): ETGVTQSPTHLIKTRGQQVTLRCSSQSGHNTVSWYQQALGQGPQFIFQYYREEENGRGNFPPRFSGLQFPNYSSELNVNALELDDSALYLCASSKLAGYEQYFGPGTRLTVT.

In its sample, this clone was seen once. The chain joins TRBV6-1 to TRBJ1-2, with D tentatively TRBD1 (5 bases). Germline V lookup: CDR1 MNHNS, CDR2 SASEGT. The CDR3 runs to 14 residues. V was shortened by 7 bases and J by 3 bases, with 15 bases between the two germline ends. The CDR3 region is CASIRRGPHYGYTF. CDR3 in DNA: TGTGCCAGCATAAGAAGGGGCCCCCACTATGGCTACACCTTC.

This clone was seen once. The gene calls are TRBV30 and TRBJ1-3; tentative D call: TRBD1 (5 bases). Trimming took off 4 bases at V and 2 bases at J, with 12 bases between the two ends. The CDR3 is 14 residues long. Germline loops: CDR1 GTSNPN, CDR2 SVGIG (reference sequence). This chain's CDR3 is CAWTRGSPGNTIYF. The CDR3 DNA follows: TGTGCCTGGACCCGGGGGAGTCCTGGAAACACCATATATTTT. Based on the CDR3 plus reference TRBV30 and TRBJ1-3, the full variable domain is SQTIHQWPATLVQPVGSPLSLECTVEGTSNPNLYWYRQAAGRGLQLLFYSVGIGQISSEVPQNLSASRPQDRQFILSSKKLLLSDSGFYLCAWTRGSPGNTIYFGEGSWLTVV.

CDR3 sequence: CASSLDMGMNTEAFF. DNA for the CDR3: TGTGCCAGCAGCTTGGATATGGGAATGAACACTGAAGCTTTCTTT. The chain combines TRBV5-6 with TRBJ1-1; D is ambiguous. V was pared by 0 bases and J by 0 bases, with 9 bases between. The CDR3 extends over 15 amino acids. From germline, CDR1 is SGHDT and CDR2 YYEEEE.

This clone was seen a handful of times. The chain has TRBV29-1 and TRBJ2-5, with 14 bases that match TRBD2. Germline V gene sequence: CDR1 SQVTM, CDR2 ANQGSEA. The ends lost 7 bases at V and 4 bases at J; junction bases unmatched: 8. CDR3 length: 15 amino acids. CDR3 sequence reads: CSGTPGLAGAETQYF. The CDR3 DNA reads as TGCAGCGGTACGCCGGGACTAGCGGGAGCAGAGACCCAGTACTTC.

The chain carries TRBV5-1 and TRBJ2-7; the D gene is possibly TRBD2 (7 bases). Germline loops: CDR1 SGHRS, CDR2 YFSETQ. The V and J ends lost 0 bases and 3 bases respectively, with 10 bases between them. This CDR3 is built from 14 residues. CDR3 in DNA: TGCGCCAGCAGCTTGGGCGGGGGCAGCTACGAGCAGTACTTC. Encoded protein: CASSLGGGSYEQYF.

The genes are TRBV30 and TRBJ2-3; no reliable D call. Germline values: CDR1 GTSNPN, CDR2 SVGIG (reference sequence). The CDR3 runs to 13 residues. Trimming took 0 bases from V and 2 from J, leaving 6 bases between them. CDR3 sequence reads: CAWSVYYTDTQYF. The CDR3 region has the DNA TGTGCCTGGAGTGTATATTACACAGATACGCAGTATTTT.

This clone was counted only a few times. The chain has TRBV7-9 and TRBJ2-5; 7 positions agree with TRBD2. The CDR3 is made up of 16 amino acids. The junction had 5 bases not matched to a gene; V was cut back by 0 bases and J by 1 base. The V gene's germline CDR1 is SEHNR and CDR2 FQNEAQ (reference sequence). The DNA for the CDR3 is TGTGCCAGCAGCTTAGCGGGAGGGCCGGCCCAAGAGACCCAGTACTTC. Its translation: CASSLAGGPAQETQYF.

This clone appeared a few times. The rearrangement links TRBV30 to TRBJ1-2, with a possible D match to TRBD1 (5 bases). Per germline, CDR1 GTSNPN and CDR2 SVGIG (reference sequence). V lost 3 bases and J 7 bases, leaving 12 bases between the germline ends. This CDR3 region has 12 residues. CDR3: CAWSGTAVGYTF. The CDR3 nucleotides read TGTGCCTGGAGCGGGACTGCCGTTGGCTACACCTTC.

The V call is TRBV18, the J call TRBJ2-1, with 9 bases aligning to TRBD2. The J segment lost 9 bases and the V segment lost 3 bases, leaving 12 bases of the junction unmatched. The germline gives CDR1 KGHSH, CDR2 LQKENI. The CDR3 consists of 16 residues. CDR3 sequence: CASSPLPVAGGVEQFF. The CDR3 DNA is TGTGCCAGCTCACCCCTTCCCGTTGCGGGAGGGGTTGAGCAGTTCTTC. Filled out from reference TRBV18 and TRBJ2-1, the complete variable domain reads NAGVMQNPRHLVRRRGQEARLRCSPMKGHSHVYWYRQLPEEGLKFMVYLQKENIIDESGMPKERFSAEFPKEGPSILRIQQVVRGDSAAYFCASSPLPVAGGVEQFFGPGTRLTVL.

This chain uses TRBV29-1 with TRBJ2-7; the match to TRBD2 covers 8 bases. The CDR3 runs to 15 residues. Losses at the gene ends were 3 bases for V and 0 bases for J; bases not matched to a gene: 7. The germline V gene has CDR1 SQVTM and CDR2 ANQGSEA. CDR3 sequence: CSVDSGTRSSYEQYF. The CDR3 DNA follows: TGCAGCGTTGATTCAGGGACTAGGAGCTCCTACGAGCAGTACTTC.

In its sample, this clone was seen once. J is TRBJ1-2 and V is TRBV30; possible D gene TRBD1, 6 bases. Germline assignment: CDR1 GTSNPN and CDR2 SVGIG (reference sequence). Trimming pared 5 bases from V and 5 bases from J, leaving 21 bases between. This CDR3 has 15 amino acids. The CDR3 region has the DNA TGTGCCTGGCGCTTCGGGCGGGGGCTCGGGTATGGCTACACCTTC. This encodes CAWRFGRGLGYGYTF.

The CDR3 DNA reads as TGTGCCAGCTCATCGGGACAGAAAGAGACCCAGTACTTC. It specifies CASSSGQKETQYF. V usage is TRBV18 and J usage is TRBJ2-5; 7 bases align to TRBD1. V was pared by 5 bases and J by 3 bases, with 3 bases of the junction left unmatched. Germline-derived CDR1 and CDR2 are KGHSH and LQKENI. CDR3 size: 13 residues.

By share, this clone counts as large. The chain combines TRBV13 with TRBJ1-5; D remains ambiguous. The length of the CDR3 is 14 residues. V was clipped by 0 bases and J by 3 bases, with 6 bases between them. Germline V gives CDR1 PRHDT, CDR2 FYEKMQ (reference sequence). CDR3 loop: CASSLGGYNQPQHF. The CDR3 nucleotides read TGTGCCAGCAGCTTAGGTGGGTACAATCAGCCCCAGCATTTT. The whole variable domain, filled in from reference TRBV13 and TRBJ1-5, reads AAGVIQSPRHLIKEKRETATLKCYPIPRHDTVYWYQQGPGQDPQFLISFYEKMQSDKGSIPDRFSAQQFSDYHSELNMSSLELGDSALYFCASSLGGYNQPQHFGDGTRLSIL.

The genes are TRBV29-1 and TRBJ2-7, with D maybe TRBD2 (6 bases). The CDR3 is 12 amino acids. From germline, CDR1 is SQVTM and CDR2 ANQGSEA. Written as DNA, the CDR3 is TGCAGTGGGGGGAAGGGAACCTACGAGCAGTACTTC. Amino acids: CSGGKGTYEQYF.

This rearrangement joins TRBV18 to TRBJ2-1, with a possible D match to TRBD2 (6 bases). The germline V gene has CDR1 KGHSH and CDR2 LQKENI. The CDR3 is made up of 14 amino acids. V was pared by 6 bases and J by 2 bases, with 11 bases between. CDR3: CASSLSGTYNEQFF. The CDR3 nucleotides read TGTGCCAGCTCCCTTAGCGGAACCTACAATGAGCAGTTCTTC.

This chain uses TRBV29-1 with TRBJ1-1; D is possibly TRBD1 (6 bases). The germline V gene has CDR1 SQVTM and CDR2 ANQGSEA. V was cut by 7 bases and J by 1 base, with 10 bases left in between. CDR3 length: 12 amino acids. The CDR3 region is CSGGQQNTEAFF. In DNA, the CDR3 is TGCAGCGGCGGACAGCAGAACACTGAAGCTTTCTTT.

This rearrangement joins TRBV18 to TRBJ2-5; 8 nucleotides line up with TRBD2. The CDR3 totals 17 residues. J lost 2 bases, V lost 4 bases, and 12 bases had no gene match. Germline CDR1 KGHSH, CDR2 LQKENI. The CDR3 bases are TGTGCCAGCTCACTGTCTGTGGTAGCGGGAACGCAAGAGACCCAGTACTTC. It specifies CASSLSVVAGTQETQYF.

The CDR3 protein is CASSFSKIAFF. In DNA form, the CDR3 reads TGTGCCAGCAGCTTCTCAAAGATAGCTTTCTTT. The gene calls are TRBV7-9 and TRBJ1-1; D is unclear. Germline-derived CDR1 and CDR2 are SEHNR and FQNEAQ (reference sequence). This CDR3 contains 11 residues. Trimming pared 3 bases from V and 10 bases from J, leaving 9 bases between.

The rearrangement links TRBV29-1 to TRBJ2-3, with 13 nucleotides matching TRBD2. Germline V gives CDR1 SQVTM, CDR2 ANQGSEA. V was pared by 5 bases and J by 8 bases, with 7 bases of the junction left unmatched. The CDR3 spans 14 residues. CDR3 in amino acids: CSVWTSGSSSTQYF. CDR3 nucleotide sequence: TGCAGCGTTTGGACTAGCGGGAGTAGTAGTACGCAGTATTTT.

This clone was counted a few times. The rearrangement links TRBV5-4 to TRBJ2-7; 8 bases agree with TRBD1. CDR3 length: 14 amino acids. Germline CDR1 and CDR2: SGHNT and YYREEE (reference sequence). Trimming took 4 bases from V and 2 from J; bases not matched to a gene: 5. For the CDR3, the DNA is TGTGCCAGCAGCGGAAGGACAGGGACCTACGAGCAGTACTTC. It specifies CASSGRTGTYEQYF.

This chain links TRBV30 with TRBJ1-2, with TRBD1 matching 11 bases. The CDR3 totals 14 residues. The germline CDR1 and CDR2 sequences are GTSNPN and SVGIG (reference sequence). V lost 0 bases, J lost 8 bases, and 5 bases stayed unmatched. Written as DNA, the CDR3 is TGTGCCTGGAGTGTACGGGGGACAGGGGGAGGCTACACCTTC. Its protein product is CAWSVRGTGGGYTF.

V and J are TRBV29-1 and TRBJ2-7; TRBD2 matches 8 bases. The CDR3 is 14 amino acids. J was trimmed by 6 bases and V by 3 bases; bases with no gene match: 10. Germline lookup yields CDR1 SQVTM and CDR2 ANQGSEA. The CDR3 protein is CSVDDGTRGTEQYF. Written as DNA, the CDR3 is TGCAGCGTTGACGATGGGACTAGAGGAACCGAGCAGTACTTC.

This clone turned up a few times. This chain uses TRBV18 with TRBJ2-7; the D gene is possibly TRBD1 (6 bases). V was cut by 3 bases and J by 3 bases, with 9 bases left in between. Germline V gene sequence: CDR1 KGHSH, CDR2 LQKENI. The CDR3 extends over 13 amino acids. CDR3 sequence reads: CASSPGHDYEQYF. CDR3 sequence (DNA): TGTGCCAGCTCACCGGGACATGACTACGAGCAGTACTTC.

V gene TRBV30 combines with J gene TRBJ2-7; possibly TRBD2 for D (6 bases). The V end was cut by 3 bases, the J end by 2 bases, with 14 bases between. The CDR3 runs to 14 residues. From germline, CDR1 is GTSNPN and CDR2 SVGIG (reference sequence). The CDR3 spells CAWSLGAGAYEQYF. CDR3 coding DNA: TGTGCCTGGAGCCTCGGAGCGGGTGCCTACGAGCAGTACTTC.

This clone is termed medium-sized. This chain joins TRBV5-1 and TRBJ2-7; the D gene is possibly TRBD2 (5 bases). The V end was cut by 5 bases, the J end by 3 bases, with 15 bases between. The germline CDR1 and CDR2 sequences are SGHRS and YFSETQ. The CDR3 is made up of 14 amino acids. The CDR3 nucleotides read TGCGCCAGCAGGTCGGGGTCCTACTTCTACGAGCAGTACTTC. Translating gives CASRSGSYFYEQYF.